Below, 15 T cell receptor beta chains from the same sample are listed, as sequenced in a study of CD8+ T cells in alopecia areata. TCR sequencing used cDNA made by reverse transcription of extracted RNA. Profiled with immunoSEQ multiplex PCR; TCRdb holds only in-frame clones, not every one. The sample contains approximately 190,000 clones, about three fifths of which appear only once. Treatment defined: oral pan-JAK inhibitor, 5-10 mg twice daily. Sequencing used CD4+ T cells sorted from blood, obtained at week 24, from a patient treated with tofacitinib. Every receptor here comes from a human donor with alopecia areata.

The sample holds a few counts of this clone. The rearrangement joins TRBV15 to TRBJ1-2, with TRBD1 matching 9 bases. The CDR3 runs to 14 residues. Per the germline V gene, CDR1 is LNHNV and CDR2 is YYDKDF (reference sequence). Losses at the gene ends were 8 bases for V and 5 bases for J; bases not matched to a gene: 9. Here the CDR3 reads CATGRDREGYGYTF. The CDR3 DNA sequence: TGTGCCACCGGGCGGGACAGGGAAGGGTATGGCTACACCTTC.

This chain connects TRBV25-1 to TRBJ1-2; D remains ambiguous. The germline V gene encodes CDR1 MGHDK and CDR2 SYGVNS. CDR3 length equals 11 residues. The V end lost 1 base, the J end lost 8 bases, and 5 bases lay between the germline ends. The CDR3 protein is CASSESEGYTF. In DNA form, the CDR3 reads TGTGCCAGCAGTGAATCCGAGGGCTACACCTTC.

This sequence joins TRBV29-1 and TRBJ2-1, with 9 bases fitting TRBD1. This CDR3 has 14 residues. Germline CDR1 reads SQVTM; CDR2 reads ANQGSEA. V shed 4 bases, J shed 3 bases, and the junction held 4 bases outside the gene matches. The CDR3 loop reads CSVGQGGIYNEQFF. CDR3 nucleotide sequence: TGCAGCGTTGGACAGGGGGGAATCTACAATGAGCAGTTCTTC.

V is TRBV7-2 and J is TRBJ2-5, with 7 bases lining up with TRBD2. This CDR3 is 13 amino acids long. The germline V gene encodes CDR1 SGHTA and CDR2 FQGNSA. With 2 bases clipped from V and 5 bases from J, the junction kept 2 bases outside the gene matches. CDR3 bases: TGTGCCAGCAGCTTACGCGGGGGTGAGACCCAGTACTTC. This sequence encodes CASSLRGGETQYF.

This clone showed up just a few times. This sequence joins TRBV19 and TRBJ1-1; D uncertain. V was cut by 4 bases and J by 1 base, with 7 bases left in between. The CDR3 length is 13 residues. Germline V gene sequence: CDR1 LNHDA, CDR2 SQIVND (reference sequence). CDR3 in DNA: TGTGCCAGTAGTAGTTCGGAGAACACTGAAGCTTTCTTT. This encodes CASSSSENTEAFF.

The J gene is TRBJ2-7, the V gene TRBV6-5; unclear D gene. Germline CDR1 reads MNHEY; CDR2 reads SVGAGI. The CDR3 length is 14 residues. V lost 2 bases and J 0 bases, leaving 8 bases between the germline ends. For the CDR3, the DNA is TGTGCCAGCAGTTACGGAGTCCTCTCCTACGAGCAGTACTTC. Amino acid sequence: CASSYGVLSYEQYF.

This clone was counted between two and nine times. J is TRBJ1-2 and V is TRBV5-1; D not resolved. V lost 0 bases and J lost 0, with 6 bases in between. This CDR3 contains 14 residues. Per germline, CDR1 SGHRS and CDR2 YFSETQ. For the CDR3, the DNA is TGCGCCAGCAGCTTGGACGGATCTAACTATGGCTACACCTTC. It translates to CASSLDGSNYGYTF.

V usage is TRBV5-4 and J usage is TRBJ2-7; TRBD2 matches 7 bases. Germline V lookup: CDR1 SGHNT, CDR2 YYREEE (reference sequence). This CDR3 has 14 amino acids. V lost 5 bases and J lost 3; bases outside the gene matches: 8. CDR3 protein: CASSNQRGSYEQYF. The CDR3 region has the DNA TGTGCCAGCAGTAACCAGCGGGGAAGCTACGAGCAGTACTTC. The full variable domain, in which reference TRBV5-4 and TRBJ2-7 provide the parts outside the CDR3, is ETGVTQSPTHLIKTRGQQVTLRCSSQSGHNTVSWYQQALGQGPQFIFQYYREEENGRGNFPPRFSGLQFPNYSSELNVNALELDDSALYLCASSNQRGSYEQYFGPGTRLTVT.

The rearrangement uses TRBV30 and TRBJ1-2; no reliable D call. V gave up 2 bases and J gave up 1 base, with 8 bases separating them. CDR3 length: 13 amino acids. Germline V CDR1 and CDR2: GTSNPN, SVGIG (reference sequence). CDR3 nucleotide sequence: TGTGCCTGGAGTCCCTCACGTAACTATGGCTACACCTTC. Amino acid sequence: CAWSPSRNYGYTF.

The CDR3 nucleotides are TGTGCCTGGAGTGTACAGGTCGACACCATATATTTT. Protein product: CAWSVQVDTIYF. The V and J genes are TRBV30 and TRBJ1-3; D is perhaps TRBD1 (5 bases). This CDR3 contains 12 residues. V lost 0 bases and J lost 8, with 8 bases in between. Germline loops: CDR1 GTSNPN, CDR2 SVGIG (reference sequence).

The V gene is TRBV5-4, the J gene TRBJ2-3; D unclear. CDR3 length: 16 residues. The ends were cut back, 0 bases at V and 0 bases at J, with 11 bases in the middle. The germline CDR1 and CDR2 sequences are SGHNT and YYREEE (reference sequence). DNA for the CDR3: TGTGCCAGCAGCTTGGACGTGTCTCCTAGCACAGATACGCAGTATTTT. Residues: CASSLDVSPSTDTQYF.

The rearrangement links TRBV27 to TRBJ2-7, with unresolved D. The CDR3 consists of 13 residues. V lost 6 bases to trimming and J lost 3 bases, with 12 bases between them. Germline CDR1 MNHEY, CDR2 SMNVEV (reference sequence). CDR3 bases: TGTGCCAGCAGCCGGACGGACCTCTACGAGCAGTACTTC. Translation: CASSRTDLYEQYF.

This chain connects TRBV15 to TRBJ2-3, with TRBD1 matching 8 bases. Trimming took 7 bases from V and 3 from J; bases not matched to a gene: 6. Germline V gene sequence: CDR1 LNHNV, CDR2 YYDKDF (reference sequence). The CDR3 spans 14 residues. This chain's CDR3 is CATKGQGATDTQYF. The CDR3 DNA follows: TGTGCCACCAAAGGGCAGGGGGCAACAGATACGCAGTATTTT.

This clone was found a few times. The chain couples TRBV18 to TRBJ2-1; 8 bases fit TRBD1. The ends lost 3 bases at V and 5 bases at J; junction bases unmatched: 6. The CDR3 has 15 residues. In germline, CDR1 is KGHSH, CDR2 LQKENI. The CDR3 here is CASSPRDRTNNEQFF. CDR3 nucleotides: TGTGCCAGCTCACCCCGGGACAGGACAAACAATGAGCAGTTCTTC.

A few counts support this clone. CDR3 sequence: CSVVGTGLGEQYF. The CDR3, as DNA: TGCAGCGTCGTCGGGACAGGGCTTGGTGAGCAGTACTTC. This chain uses TRBV29-1 with TRBJ2-7, with 9 bases aligning to TRBD1. This CDR3 region has 13 residues. Per germline, CDR1 SQVTM and CDR2 ANQGSEA. The V gene end was trimmed by 6 bases and the J gene end by 7 bases; junction bases not matched to a gene: 10.